What follows is one T cell receptor (beta chain) and its context. The data derive from a study of regulatory T cells in long-lasting Graves disease. Noted time point: newly diagnosed GD, antithyroid drugs for less than 3 months. There was RNA extracted from PBMCs, and the TCR library was made from it. Arm-PCR of CDR3 regions and iRepertoire HTBI primers were used to build TCR beta libraries. A single record per CDR3 protein comes from TCRdb applying MiXCR to the multiplex PCR reads. The table includes about 470,000 distinct CDR3 sequences, 15% to 20% detected once. This sample also belongs to another study, concerning T cells in Graves' hyperthyroidism and ophthalmopathy.

This receptor was taken from a middle-aged man with Graves disease. The sequenced sample was peripheral blood mononuclear cells (PBMCs), obtained at new diagnosis, from a patient treated with antithyroid drugs.

The CDR3 is CASSLAIGRQNEKLFF. The CDR3, as DNA: TGCGCCAGCAGCTTGGCAATTGGAAGGCAGAATGAAAAACTGTTTTTT. The chain has TRBV5-1 and TRBJ1-4; D is ambiguous. Trimming took 0 bases from V and 5 from J, leaving 14 bases between them. Germline CDR1 is SGHRS and CDR2 is YFSETQ. The CDR3 has 16 amino acids.